The 23 T cell receptor beta chains reported below all come from one sample, sequenced in a study of blood T cells in healthy people across ages. A sample-barcoded 5' primer and a J-beta primer mix were used in a second PCR of roughly 7 to 12 cycles. TCRdb reprocessed the 5' RACE reads with MiXCR, giving one entry per CDR3 protein. Among just under 550,000 distinct CDR3 sequences listed, around 24% were seen once. These data were also filed under a second study, of T cells of mothers and their children.

Material: blood. The receptors shown here come from a boy aged 5 to 17 in good health.

The genes are TRBV20-1 and TRBJ2-5, with D unclear. The CDR3 has 12 residues. The V gene lost 3 bases and the J gene lost 5 bases, with 10 bases spanning the gap. Germline loops: CDR1 DFQATT, CDR2 SNEGSKA (reference sequence). The CDR3 DNA is TGCAGTGCTAGTAAGGGTTTCGAGACCCAGTACTTC. Protein: CSASKGFETQYF.

This clonotype was counted a few times. This chain uses TRBV27 with TRBJ1-1, with D hard to call. Germline loops: CDR1 MNHEY, CDR2 SMNVEV (reference sequence). The CDR3 consists of 12 residues. Trimming pared 2 bases from V and 5 bases from J, leaving 6 bases between. CDR3 DNA sequence: TGTGCCAGCAGTTTAATGGGTACTGAAGCTTTCTTT. It codes for CASSLMGTEAFF.

There are a few counts of this clonotype. The chain is built from TRBV29-1 and TRBJ2-6, with 10 positions matching TRBD1. The CDR3 is 17 amino acids. V was pared by 0 bases and J by 0 bases, with 2 bases of the junction left unmatched. CDR1 and CDR2 (germline): SQVTM, ANQGSEA. The CDR3 DNA follows: TGCAGCGTTGAAGATTGGGACAGGGGCTCTGGGGCCAACGTCCTGACTTTC. Its translation: CSVEDWDRGSGANVLTF.

This clonotype has a count of ten or more. CDR3 sequence: CSARGAGGPIGETQYF. In DNA, the CDR3 is TGCAGTGCGCGAGGGGCGGGGGGGCCGATTGGAGAGACCCAGTACTTC. This chain connects TRBV20-1 to TRBJ2-5, with TRBD2 matching over 9 bases. The CDR3 consists of 16 residues. CDR1 and CDR2 from the germline V gene are DFQATT and SNEGSKA (reference sequence). The V and J ends lost 6 bases and 4 bases, in that order; junction bases with no gene match: 15.

Comments on this clonotype: A read error may produce the germline difference seen at one junction end. The CDR3 region has the DNA TGCGCCAGCAGCTCCTTAGCGGGGCCTCCAGAGGCCCAGTACTTC. Residues: CASSSLAGPPEAQYF. The rearrangement links TRBV5-1 to TRBJ2-5; 8 bases map to TRBD2. The CDR3 is made up of 15 amino acids. CDR1 and CDR2 from the germline V gene are SGHRS and YFSETQ.

In its sample, this clonotype was seen many times. This rearrangement joins TRBV12-3 or TRBV12-4 to TRBJ2-5; D gene ambiguous. Trimming cost V 8 bases and J 2 bases, with 9 bases left between them. CDR3 size: 12 residues. This CDR3 reads CASRGVQETQYF. CDR3 bases: TGTGCCAGCCGTGGAGTTCAAGAGACCCAGTACTTC.

The chain joins TRBV20-1 to TRBJ1-6; 7 positions agree with TRBD1. Germline loops: CDR1 DFQATT, CDR2 SNEGSKA (reference sequence). V lost 4 bases and J lost 10; bases outside the gene matches: 4. CDR3 length equals 12 residues. In DNA form, the CDR3 reads TGCAGTGCTACGGACAGGAGCTCACCCCTCCACTTT. Translation gives CSATDRSSPLHF.

This clonotype was counted only a few times. A read error may account for a junction end that differs from germline. The gene calls are TRBV4-1 and TRBJ2-1; possibly TRBD2 for D (6 bases). CDR1 is MGHRA and CDR2 is YSYEKL in the germline V gene. The CDR3 spans 14 residues. CDR3 in amino acids: CASSQVGFGDFLVF. The CDR3 coding sequence is TGCGCCAGCAGCCAAGTCGGCTTTGGGGACTTTCTAGTCTTC.

The chain has TRBV5-1 and TRBJ1-4; D not certain. Germline CDR1 and CDR2: SGHRS and YFSETQ. Trimming stripped 4 bases from V and 4 bases from J, with 8 bases between. The CDR3 extends over 13 amino acids. DNA for the CDR3: TGCGCCAGCAGCAATCAGAATAATGAAAAACTGTTTTTT. Translating gives CASSNQNNEKLFF.

This chain links TRBV5-1 with TRBJ1-5; TRBD1 agrees at 8 bases. CDR1 is SGHRS, CDR2 YFSETQ, per germline. The V segment lost 4 bases and the J segment 5 bases; nucleotides outside the gene matches: 8. CDR3 length equals 15 residues. This chain's CDR3 is CASSLGTGRYQPQHF. The CDR3 DNA reads TGCGCCAGCAGCCTCGGGACAGGTAGATATCAGCCCCAGCATTTT.

The rearrangement uses TRBV10-3 and TRBJ2-6; TRBD1 agrees at 8 bases. This CDR3 has 17 amino acids. J was trimmed by 2 bases and V by 3 bases; bases with no gene match: 6. Germline-derived CDR1 and CDR2 are ENHRY and SYGVKD. The DNA of the CDR3 is TGTGCCATCAGTGATTTACAGGGGGTCGCTGGGGCCAACGTCCTGACTTTC. Protein: CAISDLQGVAGANVLTF.

The rearrangement uses TRBV24-1 and TRBJ2-5; TRBD2 matches at 8 bases. TRBJ2-1 matches the DNA end more closely, so the J call is doubtful. CDR3 length equals 15 residues. Germline lookup yields CDR1 KGHDR and CDR2 SFDVKD. In nucleotides, the CDR3 is TGTGCCACCAGTGATCCCGGGGGTAGCGGGGACGAGCAGTTCTTC. The encoded protein is CATSDPGGSGDEQFF.

This clonotype turned up a few times. V is TRBV20-1 and J is TRBJ2-7; D remains ambiguous. V was clipped by 6 bases and J by 3 bases, with 15 bases between them. The CDR3 has 13 amino acids. Germline V lookup: CDR1 DFQATT, CDR2 SNEGSKA (reference sequence). This chain's CDR3 is CSAPEATIYEQYF. Here the CDR3 DNA reads TGCAGTGCCCCCGAGGCCACAATCTACGAGCAGTACTTC.

This sequence joins TRBV10-3 and TRBJ1-1; 8 bases fit TRBD1. There are 11 residues in the CDR3. Germline V gene data show CDR1 as ENHRY and CDR2 as SYGVKD. Trimming removed 6 bases from V and 8 bases from J; junction bases left unmatched: 2. DNA of the CDR3: TGTGCCATCAGAAGACAGGGGGAAGCTTTCTTT. This translates into CAIRRQGEAFF.

This clonotype was found a few times. The V and J genes are TRBV4-2 and TRBJ1-2; TRBD1 aligns across 8 bases. After removal of 1 base from V and 7 bases from J, the junction contained 8 bases not matched to a gene. The germline V gene encodes CDR1 LGHNA and CDR2 YNFKEQ. The CDR3 is made up of 15 amino acids. DNA of the CDR3: TGTGCCAGCAGCCAAGTCCCGGACAGGGTCTTTGGCTACACCTTC. The encoded protein is CASSQVPDRVFGYTF.

About this clonotype: A junction boundary mismatches the germline segment, possibly from a read error. V gene TRBV7-3 combines with J gene TRBJ2-5, with 8 bases aligning to TRBD2. CDR3 length equals 17 residues. Germline V gene sequence: CDR1 SGHTA, CDR2 FQGTGA. The CDR3 sequence is CASSLGRTSQNHETQYF. The CDR3 nucleotides read TGTGCCAGCAGCTTAGGGAGGACTAGCCAAAACCATGAGACCCAGTACTTC.

The J gene is TRBJ2-5, the V gene TRBV25-1; TRBD2 matches 7 bases. CDR1 MGHDK and CDR2 SYGVNS come from the germline V gene. The CDR3 has 15 amino acids. Trimming cost V 4 bases and J 0 bases; bases outside gene matches: 5. The CDR3 DNA is TGTGCCAGCAGTGTCGGGGGGACTTACCAAGAGACCCAGTACTTC. Its protein product is CASSVGGTYQETQYF. The variable domain in full, with the rest retrieved from reference TRBV25-1 and TRBJ2-5, is EADIYQTPRYLVIGTGKKITLECSQTMGHDKMYWYQQDPGMELHLIHYSYGVNSTEKGDLSSESTVSRIRTEHFPLTLESARPSHTSQYLCASSVGGTYQETQYFGPGTRLLVL.

For this clonotype: A junction boundary mismatches the germline segment, possibly from a read error. The CDR3 bases are TGTGCCAGCAGTCTGGCTAAAATGAACACTGAAGCTCTCTTT. Protein sequence: CASSLAKMNTEALF. The chain uses TRBV12-3 or TRBV12-4 and TRBJ1-1; D unresolved. The CDR3 consists of 14 residues.

V gene TRBV20-1 combines with J gene TRBJ2-3; D unresolved. V was clipped by 6 bases and J by 1 base, with 17 bases between them. This CDR3 is 15 amino acids long. The V gene's germline CDR1 is DFQATT and CDR2 SNEGSKA (reference sequence). This chain's CDR3 is CSAAPRPQGTDTQYF. In nucleotides, the CDR3 is TGCAGTGCCGCGCCGAGGCCTCAGGGCACAGATACGCAGTATTTT.

This clonotype has just a few counts. V is TRBV4-1 and J is TRBJ2-1, with D perhaps matching TRBD2 (5 bases). The CDR3 is 15 residues long. Germline V lookup: CDR1 MGHRA, CDR2 YSYEKL. Trimming took off 4 bases at V and 3 bases at J, with 13 bases between the two ends. CDR3 in amino acids: CASSRFTGNYNEQFF. In DNA form, the CDR3 reads TGCGCCAGCAGCCGATTCACCGGGAACTACAATGAGCAGTTCTTC.

The chain combines TRBV18 with TRBJ2-3; the D gene is possibly TRBD1 (5 bases). CDR3 length: 15 amino acids. Germline loops: CDR1 KGHSH, CDR2 LQKENI. V gave up 2 bases and J gave up 4 bases, with 13 bases separating them. The chain's CDR3 is CASSPGAEYPDTQYF. The CDR3 DNA reads as TGTGCCAGCTCACCAGGGGCCGAGTATCCAGATACGCAGTATTTT.

The V and J genes are TRBV6-2 or TRBV6-3 and TRBJ1-5; D gene ambiguous. CDR1 and CDR2 from the germline V gene are MNHEY and SVGEGT. The CDR3 totals 16 residues. Trimming removed 2 bases at V and 0 bases at J, with 11 bases between. CDR3 DNA sequence: TGTGCCAGCAGTTACGTTGGGCTGTCTAGCAATCAGCCCCAGCATTTT. It codes for CASSYVGLSSNQPQHF.

The gene calls are TRBV12-3 or TRBV12-4 and TRBJ1-4, with D maybe TRBD1 (5 bases). The CDR3 has 15 residues. V gave up 2 bases and J gave up 3 bases, with 10 bases separating them. In DNA form, the CDR3 reads TGTGCCAGCAGTTTACAGGGCGGACCTAATGAAAAACTGTTTTTT. Protein sequence: CASSLQGGPNEKLFF.